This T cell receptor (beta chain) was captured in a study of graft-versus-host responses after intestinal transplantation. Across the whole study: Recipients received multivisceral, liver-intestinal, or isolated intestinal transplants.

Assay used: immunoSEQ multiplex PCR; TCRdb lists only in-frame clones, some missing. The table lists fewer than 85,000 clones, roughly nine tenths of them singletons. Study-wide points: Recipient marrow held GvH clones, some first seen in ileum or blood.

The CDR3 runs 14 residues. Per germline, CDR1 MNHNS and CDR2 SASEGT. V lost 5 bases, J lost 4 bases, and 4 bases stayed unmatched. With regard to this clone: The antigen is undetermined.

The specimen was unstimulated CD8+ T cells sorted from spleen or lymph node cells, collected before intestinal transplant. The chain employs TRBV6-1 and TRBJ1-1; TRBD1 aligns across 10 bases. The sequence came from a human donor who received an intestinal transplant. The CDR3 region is CASSSGQGGTEAFF. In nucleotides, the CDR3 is TGTGCCAGCAGTTCCGGACAGGGGGGCACTGAAGCTTTCTTT.